These 14 T cell receptor beta chains came from one sample sequenced in a study of cytomegalovirus exposure and HLA in healthy donors. The PCR used 60 Vbeta and 13 Jbeta primers. Method: immunoSEQ multiplex PCR; TCRdb's copy keeps in-frame clones and lacks some. The sample lists roughly 180,000 clones, approximately 84% occurring once. Material for sequencing was PBMCs. The receptors shown here come from a girl aged 5-17 years in good health and CMV-seropositive.

This rearrangement joins TRBV2 to TRBJ1-3; maybe TRBD1 (5 bases). CDR1 and CDR2 from the germline V gene are SNHLY and FYNNEI. There are 14 residues in the CDR3. With 3 bases removed from V and 6 bases from J, the gap between germline ends came to 12 bases. CDR3 DNA: TGTGCCAGCAGTGAGACAGTCATCAAAAACACCATATATTTT. Translating gives CASSETVIKNTIYF.

This chain uses TRBV7-8 with TRBJ2-1; TRBD1 matches at 8 bases. J was trimmed by 8 bases and V by 5 bases; bases with no gene match: 11. Germline V gene data show CDR1 as SGHVS and CDR2 as FQNEAQ. The CDR3 length is 15 residues. The CDR3 sequence: CASSPMDRAGDEQFF. CDR3 coding DNA: TGTGCCAGCAGCCCCATGGACAGGGCTGGGGATGAGCAGTTCTTC.

The V call is TRBV7-6, the J call TRBJ1-1, with a possible D match to TRBD1 (6 bases). The V gene lost 6 bases and the J gene lost 3 bases, with 11 bases spanning the gap. CDR3 length equals 13 residues. Germline V gene data show CDR1 as SGHVS and CDR2 as FNYEAQ. DNA of the CDR3: TGTGCCAGCAGATCACAGGGTGACACTGAAGCTTTCTTT. Protein product: CASRSQGDTEAFF. The variable domain in full, completed from reference TRBV7-6 and TRBJ1-1, reads GAGVSQSPRYKVTKRGQDVALRCDPISGHVSLYWYRQALGQGPEFLTYFNYEAQQDKSGLPNDRFSAERPEGSISTLTIQRTEQRDSAMYRCASRSQGDTEAFFGQGTRLTVV.

The chain joins TRBV6-5 to TRBJ1-2, with unresolved D. The CDR3 spans 13 residues. In germline, CDR1 is MNHEY, CDR2 SVGAGI. V lost 5 bases and J 8 bases, leaving 15 bases between the germline ends. The CDR3 here is CASSPGSRGGYTF. CDR3 bases: TGTGCCAGCAGTCCTGGGAGCCGGGGAGGCTACACCTTC.

The CDR3 spells CSVEEYGTRELFF. The DNA of the CDR3 is TGCAGCGTTGAAGAATACGGTACCAGGGAGCTGTTTTTT. This chain joins TRBV29-1 and TRBJ2-2, with no clear D. The CDR3 totals 13 residues. Looked up from germline, CDR1 is SQVTM and CDR2 is ANQGSEA. V was cut by 0 bases and J by 9 bases, with 11 bases left in between.

V is TRBV6-5 and J is TRBJ2-7; 10 positions match TRBD1. CDR1 is MNHEY and CDR2 is SVGAGI in the germline V gene. V trimming: 4 bases; J trimming: 2 bases; junction bases outside the gene matches: 5. This CDR3 spans 15 amino acids. CDR3 loop: CASSLTGTGAYEQYF. In DNA, the CDR3 is TGTGCCAGCAGTTTAACCGGGACAGGGGCCTACGAGCAGTACTTC.

This clone has more than one count but fewer than ten. The chain has TRBV27 and TRBJ1-2, with D uncertain. The germline gives CDR1 MNHEY, CDR2 SMNVEV (reference sequence). Trimming cost V 1 base and J 8 bases, with 17 bases left between them. The CDR3 runs to 15 residues. CDR3 DNA: TGTGCCAGCAGTTTATATTCGGGGAGTCTCCTGGGCTACACCTTC. Its translation is CASSLYSGSLLGYTF.

This sequence joins TRBV25-1 and TRBJ1-3, with 12 bases lining up with TRBD1. V lost 4 bases, J lost 5 bases, and 3 bases stayed unmatched. The CDR3 sequence is 15 residues long. Germline CDR1 MGHDK, CDR2 SYGVNS. The CDR3 coding sequence is TGTGCCAGCAGTGGCGGGACAGGGGGCCGAAACACCATATATTTT. This translates into CASSGGTGGRNTIYF.

V gene TRBV14 combines with J gene TRBJ1-4, with D unresolved. Germline CDR1 and CDR2: SGHDN and FVKESK. This CDR3 is 15 amino acids long. Trimming shortened V by 1 base and J by 8 bases, and 14 bases separated the two germline ends. The chain's CDR3 is CASSQGHPLWEKLFF. CDR3 DNA sequence: TGTGCCAGCAGCCAAGGACACCCCCTGTGGGAAAAACTGTTTTTT.

This chain links TRBV15 with TRBJ1-5; possibly TRBD1 for D (5 bases). Germline V gene data show CDR1 as LNHNV and CDR2 as YYDKDF (reference sequence). Deletions cut 0 bases from V and 0 bases from J, with 12 bases between. The CDR3 covers 17 residues. The CDR3 loop reads CATSREERQHSNQPQHF. As DNA, the CDR3 is TGTGCCACCAGCAGAGAGGAGAGACAGCATAGCAATCAGCCCCAGCATTTT.

The chain combines TRBV15 with TRBJ1-3; D ambiguous. This CDR3 is built from 13 residues. V shed 9 bases and J shed 0 bases, with 9 bases lying between them. CDR1 and CDR2 from the germline V gene are LNHNV and YYDKDF (reference sequence). The CDR3 here is CATERGSGNTIYF. The CDR3 DNA follows: TGTGCCACGGAGCGAGGCTCTGGAAACACCATATATTTT. Full variable domain (remainder filled in from reference TRBV15 and TRBJ1-3): DAMVIQNPRYQVTQFGKPVTLSCSQTLNHNVMYWYQQKSSQAPKLLFHYYDKDFNNEADTPDNFQSRRPNTSFCFLDIRSPGLGDTAMYLCATERGSGNTIYFGEGSWLTVV.

The rearrangement links TRBV6-1 to TRBJ2-5; 11 bases are a match to TRBD2. CDR1 and CDR2 (germline): MNHNS, SASEGT. CDR3 length: 14 residues. The ends lost 4 bases at V and 12 bases at J; junction bases unmatched: 10. The CDR3 loop reads CASSGGLAADLEYF. In nucleotides, the CDR3 is TGTGCCAGCAGTGGGGGACTAGCGGCCGACCTCGAGTACTTC.

CDR3 loop: CASSQVERGRGYTF. CDR3 DNA sequence: TGTGCCAGCAGCCAAGTGGAAAGGGGGAGAGGCTACACCTTC. The chain recombines TRBV4-2 with TRBJ1-2; D might be TRBD1 (6 bases). V was clipped by 1 base and J by 8 bases, with 14 bases between them. In germline, CDR1 is LGHNA, CDR2 YNFKEQ. The CDR3 runs 14 residues.

The chain combines TRBV2 with TRBJ1-6; 8 nucleotides agree with TRBD1. The CDR3 runs 14 residues. Germline V gene sequence: CDR1 SNHLY, CDR2 FYNNEI. The V segment lost 6 bases and the J segment 6 bases; nucleotides outside the gene matches: 4. CDR3 protein: CASRETGVNSPLHF. CDR3 coding DNA: TGTGCCAGCAGAGAGACAGGGGTTAATTCACCCCTCCACTTT.